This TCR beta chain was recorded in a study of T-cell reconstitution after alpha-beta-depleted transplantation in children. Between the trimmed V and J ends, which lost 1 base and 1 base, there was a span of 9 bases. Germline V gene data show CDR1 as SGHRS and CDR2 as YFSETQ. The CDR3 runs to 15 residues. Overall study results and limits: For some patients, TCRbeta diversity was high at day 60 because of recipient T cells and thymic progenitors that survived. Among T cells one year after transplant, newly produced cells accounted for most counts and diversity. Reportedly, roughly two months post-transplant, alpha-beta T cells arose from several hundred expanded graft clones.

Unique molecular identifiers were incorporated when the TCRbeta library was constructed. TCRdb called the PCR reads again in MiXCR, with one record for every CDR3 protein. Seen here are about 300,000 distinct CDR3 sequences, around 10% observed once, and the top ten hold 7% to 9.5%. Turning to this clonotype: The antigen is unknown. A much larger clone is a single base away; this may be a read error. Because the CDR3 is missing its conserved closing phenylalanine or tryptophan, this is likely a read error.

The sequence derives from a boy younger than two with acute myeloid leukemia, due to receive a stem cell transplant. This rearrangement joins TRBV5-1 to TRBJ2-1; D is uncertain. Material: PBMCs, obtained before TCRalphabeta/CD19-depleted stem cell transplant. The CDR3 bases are TGCGCCAGCAGCTTGACGGTTCTATCCTACAATGAGCAGTTCTTA. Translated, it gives CASSLTVLSYNEQFL.